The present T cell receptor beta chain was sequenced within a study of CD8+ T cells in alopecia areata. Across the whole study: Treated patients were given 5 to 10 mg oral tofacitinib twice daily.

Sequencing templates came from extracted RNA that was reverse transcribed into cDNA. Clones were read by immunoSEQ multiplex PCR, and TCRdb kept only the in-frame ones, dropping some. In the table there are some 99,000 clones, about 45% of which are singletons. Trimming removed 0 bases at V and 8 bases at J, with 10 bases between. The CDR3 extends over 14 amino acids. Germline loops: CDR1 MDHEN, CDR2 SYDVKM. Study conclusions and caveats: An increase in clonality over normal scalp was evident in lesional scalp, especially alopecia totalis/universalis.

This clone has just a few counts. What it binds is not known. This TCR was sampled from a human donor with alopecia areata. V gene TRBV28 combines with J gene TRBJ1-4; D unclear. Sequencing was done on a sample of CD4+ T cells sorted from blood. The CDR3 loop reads CASSLWGLEEKLFF. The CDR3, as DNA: TGTGCCAGCAGTTTATGGGGTTTAGAGGAAAAACTGTTTTTT.